Detailed here is one TCR beta chain. The primer mix had 60 Vbeta and 13 Jbeta primers. The method was immunoSEQ multiplex PCR; TCRdb's version includes in-frame clones alone and lacks a portion of them. In the table there are 100,000 to 120,000 clones, roughly 80% of which are singletons. This sample is part of a study of cytomegalovirus exposure and HLA in healthy donors. Per the germline V gene, CDR1 is DFQATT and CDR2 is SNEGSKA (reference sequence). The CDR3 totals 11 residues. The V end lost 5 bases, the J end lost 8 bases, and 12 bases lay between the germline ends. The receptor was derived from a woman aged 25 to 39 in good health and CMV-seropositive. The sequenced sample consisted of PBMCs. J is TRBJ1-2 and V is TRBV20-1; D is unresolved. CDR3 coding DNA: TGCAGTGCTGGGCGGGCGAACGGCTACACCTTC. This sequence encodes CSAGRANGYTF.